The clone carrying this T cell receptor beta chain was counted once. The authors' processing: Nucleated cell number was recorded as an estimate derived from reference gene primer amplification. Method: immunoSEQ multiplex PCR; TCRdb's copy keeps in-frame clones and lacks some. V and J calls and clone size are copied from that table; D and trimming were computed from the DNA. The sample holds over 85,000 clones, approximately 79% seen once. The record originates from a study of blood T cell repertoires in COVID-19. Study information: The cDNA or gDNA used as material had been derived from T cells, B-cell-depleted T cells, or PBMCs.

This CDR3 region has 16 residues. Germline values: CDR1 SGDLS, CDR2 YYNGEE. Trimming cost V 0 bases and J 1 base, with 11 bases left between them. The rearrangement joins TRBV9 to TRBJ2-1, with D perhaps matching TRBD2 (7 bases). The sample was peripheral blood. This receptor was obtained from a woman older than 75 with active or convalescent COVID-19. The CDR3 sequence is CASSVDGGASYNEQFF. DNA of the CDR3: TGTGCCAGCAGCGTAGATGGGGGGGCATCCTACAATGAGCAGTTCTTC.